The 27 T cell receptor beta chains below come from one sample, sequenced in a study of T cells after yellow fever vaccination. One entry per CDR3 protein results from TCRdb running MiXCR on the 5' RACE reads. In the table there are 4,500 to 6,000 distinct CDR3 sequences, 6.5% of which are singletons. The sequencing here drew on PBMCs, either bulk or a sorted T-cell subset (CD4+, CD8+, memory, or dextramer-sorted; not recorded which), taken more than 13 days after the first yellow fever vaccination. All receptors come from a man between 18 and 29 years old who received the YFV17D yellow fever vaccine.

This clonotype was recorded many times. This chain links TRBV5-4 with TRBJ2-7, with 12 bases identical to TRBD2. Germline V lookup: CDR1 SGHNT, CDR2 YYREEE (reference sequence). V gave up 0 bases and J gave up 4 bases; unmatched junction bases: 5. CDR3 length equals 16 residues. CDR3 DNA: TGTGCCAGCAGCTTGGTAAAGACTAGCGGGGGTTACGAGCAGTACTTC. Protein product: CASSLVKTSGGYEQYF.

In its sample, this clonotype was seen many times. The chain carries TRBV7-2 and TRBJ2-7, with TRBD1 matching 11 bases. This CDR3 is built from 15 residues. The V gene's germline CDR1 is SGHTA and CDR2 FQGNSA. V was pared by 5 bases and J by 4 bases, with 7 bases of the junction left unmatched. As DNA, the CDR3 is TGTGCCAGCAGCCCCGGGACAGGGGGGGATTACGAGCAGTACTTC. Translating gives CASSPGTGGDYEQYF. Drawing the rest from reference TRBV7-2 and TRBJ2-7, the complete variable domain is GAGVSQSPSNKVTEKGKDVELRCDPISGHTALYWYRQSLGQGLEFLIYFQGNSAPDKSGLPSDRFSAERTGGSVSTLTIQRTQQEDSAVYLCASSPGTGGDYEQYFGPGTRLTVT.

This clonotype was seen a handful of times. The CDR3 nucleotides read TGCAGTGCTCGGGGATTCCCTAGCAATCAGCCCCAGCATTTT. Its protein product is CSARGFPSNQPQHF. This rearrangement joins TRBV20-1 to TRBJ1-5; D uncertain. CDR3 size: 14 residues. The V gene's germline CDR1 is DFQATT and CDR2 SNEGSKA (reference sequence). The V and J ends lost 5 bases and 0 bases respectively, with 11 bases between them.

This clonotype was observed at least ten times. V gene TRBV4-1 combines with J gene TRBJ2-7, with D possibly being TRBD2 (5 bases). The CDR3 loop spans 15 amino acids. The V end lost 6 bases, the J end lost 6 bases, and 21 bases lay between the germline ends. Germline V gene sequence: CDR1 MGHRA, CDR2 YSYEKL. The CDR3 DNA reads TGCGCCAGCAGAGACATAGCTACCTTGGAGGCCGAGCAGTACGTC. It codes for CASRDIATLEAEQYV.

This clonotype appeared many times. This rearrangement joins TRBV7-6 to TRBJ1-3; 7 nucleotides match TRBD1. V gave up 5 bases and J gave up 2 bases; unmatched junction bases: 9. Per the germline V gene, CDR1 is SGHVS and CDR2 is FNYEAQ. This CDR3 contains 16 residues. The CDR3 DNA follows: TGTGCCAGCAGCCCAACAACAGGGGATCCTGGAAACACCATATATTTT. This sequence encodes CASSPTTGDPGNTIYF.

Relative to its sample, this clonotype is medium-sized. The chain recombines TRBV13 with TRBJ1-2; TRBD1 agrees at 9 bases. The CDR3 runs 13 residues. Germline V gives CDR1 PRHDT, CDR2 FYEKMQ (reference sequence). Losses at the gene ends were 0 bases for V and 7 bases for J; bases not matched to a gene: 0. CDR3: CASSLGTGGGYTF. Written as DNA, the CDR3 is TGTGCCAGCAGCTTAGGGACAGGGGGTGGCTACACCTTC.

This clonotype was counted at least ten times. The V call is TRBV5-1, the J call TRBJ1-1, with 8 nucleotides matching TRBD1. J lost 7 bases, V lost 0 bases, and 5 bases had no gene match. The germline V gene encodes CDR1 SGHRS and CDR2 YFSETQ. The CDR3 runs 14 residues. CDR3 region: CASSLGPTGGEAFF. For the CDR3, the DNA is TGCGCCAGCAGCTTGGGTCCTACAGGGGGTGAAGCTTTCTTT.

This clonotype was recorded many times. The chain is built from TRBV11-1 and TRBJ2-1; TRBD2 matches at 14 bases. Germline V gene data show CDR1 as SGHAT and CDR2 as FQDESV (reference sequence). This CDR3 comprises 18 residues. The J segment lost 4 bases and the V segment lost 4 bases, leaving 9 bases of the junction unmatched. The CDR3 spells CASSSLPGLAGGYNEQFF. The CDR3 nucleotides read TGTGCCAGCAGCTCGCTTCCCGGACTAGCGGGGGGTTACAATGAGCAGTTCTTC.

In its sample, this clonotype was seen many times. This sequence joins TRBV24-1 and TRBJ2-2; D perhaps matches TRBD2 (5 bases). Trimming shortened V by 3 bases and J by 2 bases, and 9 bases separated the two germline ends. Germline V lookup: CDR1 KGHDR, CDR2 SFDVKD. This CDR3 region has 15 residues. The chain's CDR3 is CATSDGGGNTGELFF. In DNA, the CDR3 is TGTGCCACCAGTGATGGTGGAGGTAACACCGGGGAGCTGTTTTTT.

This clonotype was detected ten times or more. The CDR3 sequence: CASSVGHQGTHEQYF. CDR3 nucleotide sequence: TGTGCCAGCAGCGTAGGACACCAGGGAACGCACGAGCAGTACTTC. The chain couples TRBV9 to TRBJ2-7, with D possibly being TRBD1 (5 bases). The CDR3 covers 15 residues. Germline CDR1 is SGDLS and CDR2 is YYNGEE. Between the trimmed V and J ends, which lost 0 bases and 5 bases, there was a span of 15 bases.

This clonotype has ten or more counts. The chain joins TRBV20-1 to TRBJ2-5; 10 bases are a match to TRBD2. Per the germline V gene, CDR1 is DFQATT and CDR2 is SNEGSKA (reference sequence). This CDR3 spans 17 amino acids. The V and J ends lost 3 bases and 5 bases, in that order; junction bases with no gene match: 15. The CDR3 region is CSASILAGAPRVETQYF. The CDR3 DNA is TGCAGTGCTAGTATCCTAGCGGGGGCCCCCCGTGTGGAGACCCAGTACTTC.

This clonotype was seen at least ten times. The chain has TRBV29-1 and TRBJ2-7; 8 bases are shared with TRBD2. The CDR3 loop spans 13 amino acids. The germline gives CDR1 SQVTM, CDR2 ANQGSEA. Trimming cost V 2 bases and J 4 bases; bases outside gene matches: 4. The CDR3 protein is CSVEWPSGYEQYF. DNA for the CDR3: TGCAGCGTTGAATGGCCTAGCGGGTACGAGCAGTACTTC.

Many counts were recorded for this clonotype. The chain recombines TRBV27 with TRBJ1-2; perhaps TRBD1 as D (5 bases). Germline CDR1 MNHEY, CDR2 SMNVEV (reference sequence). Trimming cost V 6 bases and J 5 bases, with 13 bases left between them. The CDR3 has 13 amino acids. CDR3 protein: CASRSGGQYGYTF. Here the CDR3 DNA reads TGTGCCAGCAGGTCCGGGGGTCAATATGGCTACACCTTC.

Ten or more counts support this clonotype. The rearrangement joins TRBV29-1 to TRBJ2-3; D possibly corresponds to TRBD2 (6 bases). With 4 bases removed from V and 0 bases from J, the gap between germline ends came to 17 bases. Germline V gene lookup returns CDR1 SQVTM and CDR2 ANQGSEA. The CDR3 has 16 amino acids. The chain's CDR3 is CSVVVWDSASTDTQYF. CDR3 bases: TGCAGCGTTGTAGTTTGGGACTCGGCTAGCACAGATACGCAGTATTTT.

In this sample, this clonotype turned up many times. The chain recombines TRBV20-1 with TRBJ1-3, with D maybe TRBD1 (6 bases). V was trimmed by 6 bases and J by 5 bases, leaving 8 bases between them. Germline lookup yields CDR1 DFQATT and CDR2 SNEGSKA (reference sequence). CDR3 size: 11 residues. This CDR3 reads CSAGDRNTIYF. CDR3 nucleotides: TGCAGTGCGGGGGACAGAAACACCATATATTTT.

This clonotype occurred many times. In nucleotides, the CDR3 is TGTGCCAGCACCAGGTCGGGGGCATCAGAGACCCAGTACTTC. This gives the protein CASTRSGASETQYF. The V gene is TRBV7-2, the J gene TRBJ2-5, with D perhaps being TRBD1 or TRBD2 (6 bases each). Trimming took 7 bases from V and 4 from J, leaving 16 bases between them. The CDR3 spans 14 residues. In germline, CDR1 is SGHTA, CDR2 FQGNSA. The entire variable domain, with the rest obtained from reference TRBV7-2 and TRBJ2-5, is as follows: GAGVSQSPSNKVTEKGKDVELRCDPISGHTALYWYRQSLGQGLEFLIYFQGNSAPDKSGLPSDRFSAERTGGSVSTLTIQRTQQEDSAVYLCASTRSGASETQYFGPGTRLLVL.

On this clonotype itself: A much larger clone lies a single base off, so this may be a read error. The CDR3 nucleotides are TGTGCCAGCAGTTTCCGGGACCCCTACGAGCAGTACGTC. Protein: CASSFRDPYEQYV. The chain carries TRBV6-2 or TRBV6-3 and TRBJ2-7; D tentatively fits TRBD1 or TRBD2 (5 bases each). There are 13 residues in the CDR3. Trimming removed 4 bases at V and 2 bases at J, with 9 bases between. CDR1 and CDR2 (germline): MNHEY, SVGEGT.

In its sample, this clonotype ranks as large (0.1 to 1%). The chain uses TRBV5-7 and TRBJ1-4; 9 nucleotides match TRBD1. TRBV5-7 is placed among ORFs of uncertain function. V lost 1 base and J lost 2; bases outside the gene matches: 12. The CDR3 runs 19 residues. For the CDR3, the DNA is TGTGCCAGCAGCTTGCAAGGACAGGGGCTCTTCGGCACTAATGAAAAACTGTTTTTT. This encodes CASSLQGQGLFGTNEKLFF.

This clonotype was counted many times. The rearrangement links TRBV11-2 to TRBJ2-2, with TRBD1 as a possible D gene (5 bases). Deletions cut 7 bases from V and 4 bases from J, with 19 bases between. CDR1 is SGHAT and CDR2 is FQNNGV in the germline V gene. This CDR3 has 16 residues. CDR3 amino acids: CASNQGGQELTGELFF. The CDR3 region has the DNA TGTGCCAGCAACCAGGGTGGGCAGGAGCTCACCGGGGAGCTGTTTTTT.

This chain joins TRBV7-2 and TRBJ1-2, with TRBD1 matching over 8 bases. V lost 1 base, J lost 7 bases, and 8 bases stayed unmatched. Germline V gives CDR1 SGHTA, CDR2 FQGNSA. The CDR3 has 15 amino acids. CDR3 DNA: TGTGCCAGCAGCTTAGGTGGACAGGGACCGAGTGGCTACACCTTC. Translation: CASSLGGQGPSGYTF.

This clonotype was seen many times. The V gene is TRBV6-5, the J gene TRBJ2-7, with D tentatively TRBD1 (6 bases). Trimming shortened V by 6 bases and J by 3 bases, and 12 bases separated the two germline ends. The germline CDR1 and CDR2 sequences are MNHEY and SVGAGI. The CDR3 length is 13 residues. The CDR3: CASRPLGGYEQYF. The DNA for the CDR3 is TGTGCCAGCAGGCCTTTAGGGGGCTACGAGCAGTACTTC.

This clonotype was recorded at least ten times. The CDR3 sequence: CASSPTGGAHQPQHF. The CDR3 DNA reads as TGTGCCAGCAGTCCTACAGGGGGCGCGCACCAGCCCCAGCATTTT. J is TRBJ1-5 and V is TRBV12-3 or TRBV12-4; TRBD1 aligns across 9 bases. The CDR3 is 15 amino acids. V shed 5 bases, J shed 7 bases, and the junction held 9 bases outside the gene matches.

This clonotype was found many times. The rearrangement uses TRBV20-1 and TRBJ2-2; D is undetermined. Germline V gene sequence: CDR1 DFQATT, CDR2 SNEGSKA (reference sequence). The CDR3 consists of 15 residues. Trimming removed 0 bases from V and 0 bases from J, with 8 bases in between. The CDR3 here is CSARDITSNTGELFF. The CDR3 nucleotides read TGCAGTGCTAGAGATATCACATCGAACACCGGGGAGCTGTTTTTT.

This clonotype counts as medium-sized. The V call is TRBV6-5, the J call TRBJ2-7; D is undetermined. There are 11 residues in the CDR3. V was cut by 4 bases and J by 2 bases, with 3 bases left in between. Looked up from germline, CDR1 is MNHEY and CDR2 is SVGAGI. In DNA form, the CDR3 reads TGTGCCAGCAGTTCCCCCTACGAGCAGTACTTC. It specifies CASSSPYEQYF.

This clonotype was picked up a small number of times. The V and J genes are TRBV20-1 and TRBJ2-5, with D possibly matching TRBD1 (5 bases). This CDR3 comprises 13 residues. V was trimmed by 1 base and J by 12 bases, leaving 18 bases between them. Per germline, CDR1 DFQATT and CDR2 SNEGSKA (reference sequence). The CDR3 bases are TGCAGTGCTAGAGCCTGGGGCGGCCCCCGGGAGTACTTC. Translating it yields CSARAWGGPREYF.

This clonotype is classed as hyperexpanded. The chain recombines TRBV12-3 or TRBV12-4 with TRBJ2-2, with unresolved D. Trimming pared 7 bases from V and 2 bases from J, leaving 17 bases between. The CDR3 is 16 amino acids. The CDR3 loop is CASTHLRNINTGELFF. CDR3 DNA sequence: TGTGCCAGCACACACCTTCGGAACATCAACACCGGGGAGCTGTTTTTT.

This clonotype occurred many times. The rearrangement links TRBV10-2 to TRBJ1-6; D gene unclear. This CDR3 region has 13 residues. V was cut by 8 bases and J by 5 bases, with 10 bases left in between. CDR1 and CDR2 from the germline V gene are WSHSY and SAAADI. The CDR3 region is CASLGPNNSPLHF. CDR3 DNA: TGCGCCAGCTTAGGTCCGAATAATTCACCCCTCCACTTT.